This T cell receptor (beta chain) was captured in a study of T cells after yellow fever vaccination. Study-wide context: In the case of low-cell-number fractions, SMART-Seq v4 Ultra Low Input was used for preparation.

5'RACE template switching added a universal primer site and UMIs to TCR cDNA. TCRdb passed the 5' RACE reads through MiXCR, listing each CDR3 protein once. The data contain 450,000 to 550,000 distinct CDR3 sequences, roughly 19% of them seen just once; the ten biggest clones take up around an eighth. The CDR3 spans 14 residues. Germline V gene data show CDR1 as SGHRS and CDR2 as YFSETQ. Between the trimmed V and J ends, which lost 4 bases and 8 bases, there was a span of 16 bases. This clonotype was detected only a few times. Sample: PBMCs, taken 15 days after the yellow fever booster vaccination. This TCR was recovered from a young man who received the YFV17D yellow fever vaccine. The chain carries TRBV5-1 and TRBJ2-1; a weak D match, TRBD1 (6 bases). This CDR3 reads CASSKASQGYEQFF. The CDR3 DNA sequence: TGCGCCAGCAGCAAGGCGAGTCAGGGGTATGAGCAGTTCTTC.